This T cell receptor beta chain was obtained from a study of cytomegalovirus exposure and HLA in healthy donors. Regarding the study as a whole: In vitro testing confirmed a few CMV-associated chains as specific for CMV antigens. The study listed around 150 cytomegalovirus-associated TCR beta chains. According to a later analysis, TCR clusters from the first cohort tended to co-occur in the 120 or so validation repertoires.

Separate from the 666-subject first cohort was the approximately 110-subject validation cohort, to which the donors belonged. To note about this clone: What it binds is not known.

Sequenced by immunoSEQ multiplex PCR; TCRdb stores in-frame clones only, minus some. The profile shows roughly 130,000 clones, 70% to 90% of them singletons. The germline V gene encodes CDR1 SGHRS and CDR2 YFSETQ. With V trimmed by 4 bases and J by 0 bases, 10 bases remained unmatched. This CDR3 is 18 amino acids long. Sequencing used PBMCs. The sequence was collected from a man aged 18 to 29 in good health and CMV-seronegative. This chain links TRBV5-1 with TRBJ2-6, with 7 bases fitting TRBD1. The chain's CDR3 is CASSRRQGFSSGANVLTF. CDR3 nucleotide sequence: TGCGCCAGCAGCCGAAGACAGGGTTTTAGCTCTGGGGCCAACGTCCTGACTTTC.